These 24 T cell receptor beta chains came from one sample sequenced in a study of regulatory T cells in long-lasting Graves disease (dated by TCRdb to the early 2020s). What this sample's time point label stands for: newly diagnosed GD, antithyroid drugs for less than 3 months. For both TCR sequencing and RNA sequencing, RNA was extracted from PBMCs in TRIzol. Library method: multiplex PCR. Sequenced using an Illumina HiSeq 4000. To build TCR beta libraries, CDR3 regions were amplified by Arm-PCR using iRepertoire HTBI primers. Clones were called with MiXCR by TCRdb after fastp trimmed the public reads at Q25, and only in-frame beta chains were retained. Entries are consolidated by CDR3 protein sequence, retaining the most common genes and DNA. The sample table lists about 200,000 distinct CDR3 sequences, around 19% of them with a count of one. Roughly 12% of the sample is held by the ten biggest clonotypes.

These data were likewise used in another study, on T cells in Graves' hyperthyroidism and ophthalmopathy.

This specimen was peripheral blood mononuclear cells (PBMCs), taken at new diagnosis, from a patient treated with antithyroid drugs. The source is a woman under 40 with Graves disease. Donor details come from another sample of the same person, matched by shared clones.

This clonotype showed up many times. This chain uses TRBV28 with TRBJ1-2, with D uncertain. The CDR3 length is 10 residues. The germline CDR1 and CDR2 sequences are MDHEN and SYDVKM. V was cut by 10 bases and J by 3 bases, with 6 bases left in between. CDR3 protein: CATLYYGYTF. In DNA, the CDR3 is TGTGCCACCCTGTACTATGGCTACACCTTC.

This clonotype was detected ten times or more. This chain connects TRBV11-2 to TRBJ2-7, with D maybe TRBD2 (5 bases). V was shortened by 1 base and J by 6 bases, with 13 bases between the two germline ends. CDR1 is SGHAT, CDR2 FQNNGV, per germline. The CDR3 runs 14 residues. CDR3 coding DNA: TGTGCCAGCAGCTTAGCGGGAATACTATCCGAGCAGTACTTC. The encoded protein is CASSLAGILSEQYF. Full variable domain (remainder filled in from reference TRBV11-2 and TRBJ2-7): EAGVAQSPRYKIIEKRQSVAFWCNPISGHATLYWYQQILGQGPKLLIQFQNNGVVDDSQLPKDRFSAERLKGVDSTLKIQPAKLEDSAVYLCASSLAGILSEQYFGPGTRLTVT.

This clonotype showed up many times. The rearrangement uses TRBV28 and TRBJ1-4; D is perhaps TRBD1 (5 bases). Germline assignment: CDR1 MDHEN and CDR2 SYDVKM. V dropped 6 bases and J dropped 5 bases, with 10 bases sitting between them. The CDR3 runs 13 residues. CDR3 in DNA: TGTGCCAGCAGAAGCGGGGCAAATGAAAAACTGTTTTTT. Its protein is CASRSGANEKLFF.

This clonotype was counted only a few times. The chain has TRBV5-1 and TRBJ1-4, with a weak D call TRBD1 (5 bases). CDR3 length: 14 residues. With 0 bases removed from V and 6 bases from J, the gap between germline ends came to 9 bases. From germline, CDR1 is SGHRS and CDR2 YFSETQ. The CDR3 spells CASSLGGNDEKLFF. CDR3 nucleotide sequence: TGCGCCAGCAGCTTGGGGGGGAATGATGAAAAACTGTTTTTT.

The rearrangement links TRBV6-1 to TRBJ2-1; D is perhaps TRBD2 (5 bases). The CDR3 sequence is 18 residues long. The germline V gene encodes CDR1 MNHNS and CDR2 SASEGT. V lost 5 bases, J lost 6 bases, and 26 bases lay in between. As DNA, the CDR3 is TGTGCCAGCAGTCCCCCTAGCCCCGAGCCATTCACATCCAATGAGCAGTTCTTC. Its protein product is CASSPPSPEPFTSNEQFF.

Many counts were recorded for this clonotype. V and J are TRBV10-3 and TRBJ1-1; D might be TRBD1 (5 bases). The CDR3 is made up of 15 amino acids. Germline V gene lookup returns CDR1 ENHRY and CDR2 SYGVKD. Deletions cut 2 bases from V and 5 bases from J, with 15 bases between. The CDR3 DNA is TGTGCCATCAGTGAGCCGACAGTGGACTTAACTGAAGCTTTCTTT. Protein sequence: CAISEPTVDLTEAFF.

This clonotype was seen repeatedly, ten times or more. The CDR3 sequence is CASSHTRDRGPRDEQYF. In nucleotides, the CDR3 is TGTGCCAGCAGCCACACCCGGGACAGGGGGCCGAGGGACGAGCAGTACTTC. This sequence joins TRBV11-2 and TRBJ2-7; 12 positions match TRBD1. CDR3 size: 17 residues. Trimming at V came to 5 bases and at J to 5 bases, leaving 13 bases not matched to a gene. Germline CDR1 is SGHAT and CDR2 is FQNNGV.

In this sample, this clonotype turned up many times. This sequence joins TRBV3-1 and TRBJ2-3; no firm D call. The V end lost 0 bases, the J end lost 0 bases, and 7 bases lay between the germline ends. Germline V gene sequence: CDR1 LGHDT, CDR2 YNNKEL (reference sequence). The CDR3 consists of 15 residues. DNA for the CDR3: TGTGCCAGCAGCCAAGATGCCTTCAGCACAGATACGCAGTATTTT. The encoded protein is CASSQDAFSTDTQYF.

J is TRBJ1-1 and V is TRBV6-5, with 7 bases identical to TRBD1. The CDR3 has 16 amino acids. CDR1 MNHEY and CDR2 SVGAGI come from the germline V gene. Trimming removed 4 bases from V and 1 base from J; junction bases left unmatched: 9. CDR3 protein: CASSSHKTGTNTEAFF. The CDR3 coding sequence is TGTGCCAGCAGTTCACATAAGACAGGGACGAACACTGAAGCTTTCTTT.

Many counts were recorded for this clonotype. V is TRBV30 and J is TRBJ1-2, with D perhaps matching TRBD1 (6 bases). The germline V gene has CDR1 GTSNPN and CDR2 SVGIG (reference sequence). The V end lost 2 bases, the J end lost 8 bases, and 15 bases lay between the germline ends. This CDR3 has 13 residues. In nucleotides, the CDR3 is TGTGCCTGGAGTTTACAGGGATCGGCGGGCTACACCTTC. Translation: CAWSLQGSAGYTF.

This clonotype has at least ten counts. This chain uses TRBV18 with TRBJ1-1, with D perhaps matching TRBD1 (5 bases). Germline CDR1 reads KGHSH; CDR2 reads LQKENI. Trimming took 8 bases from V and 5 from J, leaving 18 bases between them. This CDR3 is built from 14 residues. CDR3 region: CASKPGVEGTEAFF. The CDR3 DNA reads as TGTGCCAGCAAACCTGGGGTAGAGGGGACTGAAGCTTTCTTT.

A note on this clonotype: A much larger clone is a single base away; this may be a read error. In this CDR3 the conserved last residue, phenylalanine or tryptophan, is missing, so a read error is likely. The chain employs TRBV11-1 and TRBJ2-7; D gene unclear. This CDR3 contains 15 residues. The V gene lost 6 bases and the J gene lost 3 bases, with 18 bases spanning the gap. Germline CDR1 SGHAT, CDR2 FQDESV (reference sequence). The CDR3 is CASSSTRHSIYEQYC. Here the CDR3 DNA reads TGTGCCAGCAGTTCAACACGGCACTCGATCTACGAGCAGTACTGC.

Of note for this clonotype: Since a much larger clone is just one base distant, this may be a read error. The CDR3 DNA is TGTGCCAGCAGCGTTATAGGGCGGGGGAACCAAGAGACCCAGTACTTC. Its translation is CASSVIGRGNQETQYF. This chain connects TRBV7-2 to TRBJ2-5, with 7 bases fitting TRBD2. Germline CDR1 reads SGHTA; CDR2 reads FQGNSA. V lost 5 bases to trimming and J lost 0 bases; unmatched junction nucleotides: 9. The CDR3 is 16 residues long.

The sample holds many counts of this clonotype. V is TRBV4-1 and J is TRBJ1-2; D possibly corresponds to TRBD1 (6 bases). Trimming stripped 4 bases from V and 4 bases from J, with 16 bases between. Per the germline V gene, CDR1 is MGHRA and CDR2 is YSYEKL. The CDR3 has 15 amino acids. As DNA, the CDR3 is TGCGCCAGCAGCCCCACGGAGGACAGATTCTATGGCTACACCTTC. Its protein product is CASSPTEDRFYGYTF.

This rearrangement joins TRBV6-2 or TRBV6-3 to TRBJ2-4; 9 bases line up with TRBD2. V was clipped by 5 bases and J by 6 bases; unmatched bases: 14. This CDR3 has 17 amino acids. Germline-derived CDR1 and CDR2 are MNHEY and SVGEGT. The CDR3 nucleotides are TGTGCCAGCAGTGAAGAGGGCGGGGGGGGGCGCGCAAACATTCAGTACTTC. Protein product: CASSEEGGGGRANIQYF.

On this clonotype itself: One end of the junction varies from germline; a read error may be responsible. CDR3 DNA: TGTACCAGCAGTACCGCCACCGGGGAGCTGTTTTTT. This translates into CTSSTATGELFF. V is TRBV27 and J is TRBJ2-2; D is undetermined. This CDR3 region has 12 residues. The germline V gene encodes CDR1 MNHEY and CDR2 SMNVEV (reference sequence).

This clonotype was detected ten times or more. This rearrangement joins TRBV6-5 to TRBJ1-1, with TRBD1 matching over 7 bases. The junction had 3 bases not matched to a gene; V was cut back by 0 bases and J by 2 bases. Germline CDR1 is MNHEY and CDR2 is SVGAGI. This CDR3 region has 15 residues. The CDR3 DNA reads TGTGCCAGCAGTTACTCGGGACAGTTAAACACTGAAGCTTTCTTT. Its translation: CASSYSGQLNTEAFF.

The chain combines TRBV12-3 or TRBV12-4 with TRBJ1-1; 11 bases are shared with TRBD1. The CDR3 is made up of 14 amino acids. V lost 6 bases to trimming and J lost 4 bases; unmatched junction nucleotides: 4. The CDR3 region is CASSWTGGITEAFF. The CDR3, as DNA: TGTGCCAGCAGCTGGACAGGGGGCATCACTGAAGCTTTCTTT.

This clonotype was found many times. The chain employs TRBV27 and TRBJ2-7, with D hard to call. The length of the CDR3 is 13 residues. The V gene lost 6 bases and the J gene lost 0 bases, with 9 bases spanning the gap. CDR1 is MNHEY and CDR2 is SMNVEV in the germline V gene (reference sequence). CDR3 nucleotides: TGTGCCAGCAGCCCAGAACGCTCCTACGAGCAGTACTTC. Amino acids: CASSPERSYEQYF.

This clonotype was seen repeatedly, ten times or more. The chain couples TRBV2 to TRBJ1-2; TRBD1 aligns across 8 bases. The CDR3 spans 15 residues. The V gene end was trimmed by 7 bases and the J gene end by 6 bases; junction bases not matched to a gene: 13. Germline CDR1 and CDR2: SNHLY and FYNNEI. The CDR3 bases are TGTGCCAGCACCCCACGCCGACAGGGGTCGAATGGCTACACCTTC. The encoded protein is CASTPRRQGSNGYTF.

This clonotype has ten or more counts. The J gene is TRBJ2-3, the V gene TRBV27; 7 bases line up with TRBD2. Germline V gene sequence: CDR1 MNHEY, CDR2 SMNVEV (reference sequence). CDR3 length: 15 amino acids. Germline trimming cut 6 bases from V and 4 bases from J; bases unmatched to any gene: 10. DNA of the CDR3: TGTGCCAGCAGGCGGGGAGGGAGATGGGCAGATACGCAGTATTTT. This gives the protein CASRRGGRWADTQYF.

This clonotype was counted ten times or more. V and J are TRBV4-1 and TRBJ1-1, with D maybe TRBD1 (6 bases). The CDR3 is 15 residues long. The germline gives CDR1 MGHRA, CDR2 YSYEKL. Deletions cut 2 bases from V and 3 bases from J, with 13 bases between. The CDR3: CASSQSRDTHTEAFF. In DNA form, the CDR3 reads TGCGCCAGCAGCCAATCCCGGGACACCCACACTGAAGCTTTCTTT.

This clonotype was counted ten times or more. This rearrangement joins TRBV12-3 or TRBV12-4 to TRBJ2-6; 10 nucleotides align to TRBD1. The CDR3 loop spans 18 amino acids. V shed 5 bases, J shed 4 bases, and the junction held 11 bases outside the gene matches. This chain's CDR3 is CASSPRPTGGLGANVLTF. CDR3 nucleotide sequence: TGTGCCAGCAGTCCTCGCCCGACAGGGGGCTTAGGGGCCAACGTCCTGACTTTC.

This clonotype was seen at least ten times. This rearrangement joins TRBV2 to TRBJ1-3; D is ambiguous. The germline CDR1 and CDR2 sequences are SNHLY and FYNNEI. The V end was cut by 7 bases, the J end by 2 bases, with 15 bases between. This CDR3 region has 15 residues. The CDR3 region has the DNA TGTGCCAGCACCACCCCAGCGGGTCCTGGAAACACCATATATTTT. Residues: CASTTPAGPGNTIYF.